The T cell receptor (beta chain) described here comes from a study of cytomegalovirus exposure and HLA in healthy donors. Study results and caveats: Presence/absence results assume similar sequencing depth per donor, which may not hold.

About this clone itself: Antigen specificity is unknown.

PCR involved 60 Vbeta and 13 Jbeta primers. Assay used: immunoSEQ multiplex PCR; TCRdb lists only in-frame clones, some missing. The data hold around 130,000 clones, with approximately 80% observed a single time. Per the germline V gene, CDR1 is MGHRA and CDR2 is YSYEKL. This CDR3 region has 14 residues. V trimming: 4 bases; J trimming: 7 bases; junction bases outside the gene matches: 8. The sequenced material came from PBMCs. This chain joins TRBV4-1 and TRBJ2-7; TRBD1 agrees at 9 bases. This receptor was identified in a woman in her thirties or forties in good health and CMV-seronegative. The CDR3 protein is CASSLRTGAGEQYF. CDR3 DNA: TGCGCCAGCAGCCTCCGGACAGGGGCGGGAGAGCAGTACTTC.